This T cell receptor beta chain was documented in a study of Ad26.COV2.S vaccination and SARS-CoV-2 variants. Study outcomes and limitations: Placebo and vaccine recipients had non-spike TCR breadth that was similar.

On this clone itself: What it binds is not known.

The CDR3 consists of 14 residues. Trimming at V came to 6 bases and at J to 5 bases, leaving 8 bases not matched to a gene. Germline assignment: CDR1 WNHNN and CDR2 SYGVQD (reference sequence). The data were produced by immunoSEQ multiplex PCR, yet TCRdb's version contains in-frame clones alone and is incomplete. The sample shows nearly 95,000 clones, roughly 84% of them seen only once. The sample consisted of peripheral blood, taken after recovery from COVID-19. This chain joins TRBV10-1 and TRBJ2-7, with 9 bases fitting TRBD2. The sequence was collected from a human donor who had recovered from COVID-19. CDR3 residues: CASRKDGTSNEQYF. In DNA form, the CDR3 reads TGCGCCAGCAGAAAAGACGGGACTAGCAACGAGCAGTACTTC.